The T cell receptor beta chain under discussion was sequenced for a study of shared clonotypes between healthy human individuals. As concerns this clone: Its target is unknown.

The CDR3 loop spans 11 amino acids. Germline values: CDR1 SGHVS, CDR2 FNYEAQ. The V and J ends lost 4 bases and 5 bases respectively, with 5 bases between them. The repertoire was sequenced with immunoSEQ multiplex PCR; TCRdb's copy has only in-frame clones and lacks some. Of about 2.3 million clones listed, approximately 95% are singletons. Study results and limitations: In general, naive subsets displayed greater estimated richness than memory subsets did.

The rearrangement uses TRBV7-6 and TRBJ2-5; D unclear. Sequenced input: naive CD4+ T cells from PBMCs. Subset specified: CD45RA+ positively selected. The clonotype comes from a man aged 18 to 30 in good health. Some clones in this sample may be carry-over from other donors' samples. CDR3 residues: CASSYEETQYF. The DNA of the CDR3 is TGTGCCAGCAGCTACGAGGAGACCCAGTACTTC.